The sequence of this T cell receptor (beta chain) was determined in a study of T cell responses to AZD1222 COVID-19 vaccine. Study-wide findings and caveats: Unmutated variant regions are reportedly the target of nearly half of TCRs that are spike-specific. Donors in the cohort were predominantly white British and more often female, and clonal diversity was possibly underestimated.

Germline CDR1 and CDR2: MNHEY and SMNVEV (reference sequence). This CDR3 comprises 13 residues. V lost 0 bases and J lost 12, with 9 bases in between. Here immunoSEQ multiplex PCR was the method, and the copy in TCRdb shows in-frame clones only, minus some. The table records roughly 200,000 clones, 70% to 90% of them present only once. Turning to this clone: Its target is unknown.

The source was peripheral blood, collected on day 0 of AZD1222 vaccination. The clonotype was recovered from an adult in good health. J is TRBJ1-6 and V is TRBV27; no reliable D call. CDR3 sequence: CASSLSRYGPLHF. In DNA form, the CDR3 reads TGTGCCAGCAGTTTATCGCGGTATGGACCCCTCCACTTT.